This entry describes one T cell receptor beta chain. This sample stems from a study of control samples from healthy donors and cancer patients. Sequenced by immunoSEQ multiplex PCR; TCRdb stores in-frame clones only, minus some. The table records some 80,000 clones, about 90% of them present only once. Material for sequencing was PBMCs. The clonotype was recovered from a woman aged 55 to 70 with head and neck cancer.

The CDR3 spells CASSVTSSGTYTQYF. The DNA for the CDR3 is TGTGCCAGCAGCGTAACGTCGTCGGGAACCTACACCCAGTACTTC. This rearrangement joins TRBV9 to TRBJ2-5, with D perhaps matching TRBD2 (5 bases). The CDR3 sequence is 15 residues long. CDR1 and CDR2 (germline): SGDLS, YYNGEE. The germline V and J ends were trimmed by 1 base and 8 bases, with 18 bases remaining between them.